This TCR beta chain was documented in a study of identical twins. Study-wide points: Twins' excess sharing was less marked for out-of-frame beta sequences. With monozygotic twins, out-of-frame TCR alpha sharing exceeded what models estimated.

TCRdb re-derived calls from the 5' RACE reads in MiXCR, one entry per CDR3 protein. Seen here are 700,000 or so distinct CDR3 sequences, less than 10% observed once, and the top ten hold approximately 0.89%. In this sample, this clonotype turned up a few times. Its antigen is as yet unknown. These data were also reused for a study on yellow fever vaccine responses in identical twins.

This sequence was found in a woman aged 18 to 35 in good health. The sequenced material came from PBMCs.

The CDR3 loop is CASSRQQATNEKLFF. Here the CDR3 DNA reads TGTGCCAGCAGCCGACAACAGGCTACTAATGAAAAACTGTTTTTT. The rearrangement links TRBV7-2 to TRBJ1-4; D possibly corresponds to TRBD1 (5 bases). The V gene lost 5 bases and the J gene lost 2 bases, with 12 bases spanning the gap. CDR1 SGHTA and CDR2 FQGNSA come from the germline V gene. This CDR3 is built from 15 residues.